Shown below are 18 T cell receptor beta chains from a single sample sequenced in a study of human versus mouse CDR3 diversity and MHC coevolution. TCRdb's table, derived via immunoSEQ multiplex PCR, lists solely in-frame clones and lacks some. The data hold about 81,000 clones, with about 93% observed a single time. Material: naive CD4+ T cells from blood. The subset is: CD45RO-negative CD62L-positive naive CD4 T cells. The receptor source for this set is a person between 25 and 70 years old in good health.

This chain connects TRBV6-5 to TRBJ2-5, with 9 bases aligning to TRBD1. With 5 bases clipped from V and 4 bases from J, the junction kept 8 bases outside the gene matches. Germline CDR1 is MNHEY and CDR2 is SVGAGI. This CDR3 is 15 amino acids long. CDR3 protein: CASSLEGQGVETQYF. CDR3 sequence (DNA): TGTGCCAGCAGTCTAGAGGGACAGGGTGTAGAGACCCAGTACTTC.

J is TRBJ2-3 and V is TRBV7-9; 8 bases fit TRBD1. Per the germline V gene, CDR1 is SEHNR and CDR2 is FQNEAQ (reference sequence). There are 12 residues in the CDR3. Trimming took 5 bases from V and 11 from J; bases not matched to a gene: 6. CDR3 nucleotide sequence: TGTGCCAGCAGCCAGGGGGCCTCCCGGCAGTATTTT. Residues: CASSQGASRQYF.

This chain joins TRBV5-4 and TRBJ1-1; unclear D gene. Trimming left V 3 bases short and J 0 bases short, with 9 bases between. Germline loops: CDR1 SGHNT, CDR2 YYREEE (reference sequence). The CDR3 consists of 14 residues. The CDR3 DNA sequence: TGTGCCAGCAGCTCAAGAGAAGTGAACACTGAAGCTTTCTTT. Its translation: CASSSREVNTEAFF. The full variable domain, with the rest looked up from reference TRBV5-4 and TRBJ1-1, is ETGVTQSPTHLIKTRGQQVTLRCSSQSGHNTVSWYQQALGQGPQFIFQYYREEENGRGNFPPRFSGLQFPNYSSELNVNALELDDSALYLCASSSREVNTEAFFGQGTRLTVV.

The V and J genes are TRBV9 and TRBJ2-1; 7 nucleotides match TRBD2. The CDR3 contains 16 residues. CDR1 is SGDLS and CDR2 is YYNGEE in the germline V gene. J was trimmed by 5 bases and V by 2 bases; bases with no gene match: 10. The CDR3 is CASSVAGVYLNNEQFF. CDR3 nucleotide sequence: TGTGCCAGCAGCGTGGCGGGAGTCTACCTTAACAATGAGCAGTTCTTC.

V and J are TRBV7-2 and TRBJ1-2, with a tentative D call TRBD1 (5 bases). V shed 6 bases and J shed 8 bases, with 13 bases lying between them. CDR1 and CDR2 (germline): SGHTA, FQGNSA. The CDR3 has 12 amino acids. CDR3 in amino acids: CASSLGVGGYTF. DNA for the CDR3: TGTGCCAGCAGTCTAGGGGTGGGGGGCTACACCTTC.

The CDR3 sequence: CAWMSGGGLNTEAFF. CDR3 sequence (DNA): TGTGCCTGGATGTCTGGGGGGGGACTGAACACTGAAGCTTTCTTT. The V gene is TRBV30, the J gene TRBJ1-1; maybe TRBD1 (5 bases). With 4 bases removed from V and 0 bases from J, the gap between germline ends came to 15 bases. Germline lookup yields CDR1 GTSNPN and CDR2 SVGIG (reference sequence). CDR3 length equals 15 residues.

The V gene is TRBV9, the J gene TRBJ1-1; 7 nucleotides line up with TRBD1. Germline values: CDR1 SGDLS, CDR2 YYNGEE. This CDR3 contains 16 residues. J gave up 3 bases and V 3 bases, and 11 bases lay outside the gene matches. CDR3 bases: TGTGCCAGCAGCGACCTCGACAGGGTACTTGACACTGAAGCTTTCTTT. Translated, it gives CASSDLDRVLDTEAFF. The entire variable domain, with the rest obtained from reference TRBV9 and TRBJ1-1, is as follows: DSGVTQTPKHLITATGQRVTLRCSPRSGDLSVYWYQQSLDQGLQFLIQYYNGEERAKGNILERFSAQQFPDLHSELNLSSLELGDSALYFCASSDLDRVLDTEAFFGQGTRLTVV.

The chain uses TRBV9 and TRBJ2-4; 14 bases are shared with TRBD2. In germline, CDR1 is SGDLS, CDR2 YYNGEE. This CDR3 contains 19 residues. V gave up 4 bases and J gave up 0 bases; unmatched junction bases: 9. The CDR3 DNA reads TGTGCCAGCAGCCCAAGGACTAGCGGGGGGACACTAGCCAAAAACATTCAGTACTTC. This encodes CASSPRTSGGTLAKNIQYF.

V usage is TRBV6-5 and J usage is TRBJ1-5; 7 nucleotides align to TRBD1. The CDR3 totals 14 residues. The junction had 4 bases not matched to a gene; V was cut back by 6 bases and J by 2 bases. Germline assignment: CDR1 MNHEY and CDR2 SVGAGI. This chain's CDR3 is CASSLGQGNQPQHF. Written as DNA, the CDR3 is TGTGCCAGCAGCCTAGGACAGGGCAATCAGCCCCAGCATTTT.

This chain links TRBV7-9 with TRBJ1-1, with D unresolved. Trimming removed 1 base at V and 4 bases at J, with 10 bases between. This CDR3 region has 14 residues. Germline V CDR1 and CDR2: SEHNR, FQNEAQ (reference sequence). The CDR3 protein is CASSLGLGVTEAFF. In nucleotides, the CDR3 is TGTGCCAGCAGCTTAGGTCTGGGAGTCACTGAAGCTTTCTTT.

The rearrangement joins TRBV9 to TRBJ2-5; tentatively, D is TRBD2 (6 bases). Per the germline V gene, CDR1 is SGDLS and CDR2 is YYNGEE. V was clipped by 4 bases and J by 4 bases, with 17 bases between them. The CDR3 contains 15 residues. CDR3 DNA: TGTGCCAGCAGCCAATCCCTAGCGAGGGGAGAGACCCAGTACTTC. This encodes CASSQSLARGETQYF.

The rearrangement joins TRBV19 to TRBJ1-1; 7 nucleotides match TRBD1. CDR3 length: 13 residues. Germline V gene sequence: CDR1 LNHDA, CDR2 SQIVND (reference sequence). With V trimmed by 4 bases and J by 3 bases, 2 bases remained unmatched. CDR3 nucleotides: TGTGCCAGTAGTACTGACAGGGACACTGAAGCTTTCTTT. Residues: CASSTDRDTEAFF.

The chain couples TRBV19 to TRBJ1-5; 7 positions agree with TRBD1. Trimming took 3 bases from V and 3 from J; bases not matched to a gene: 8. Germline CDR1 is LNHDA and CDR2 is SQIVND (reference sequence). The CDR3 contains 16 residues. Here the CDR3 DNA reads TGTGCCAGTAGTATTGAAATGACAGGGACCAATCAGCCCCAGCATTTT. Translation gives CASSIEMTGTNQPQHF.

CDR3 bases: TGTGCCAGCAGTTTAGTGACAGCCGGGAGTGAAAAACTGTTTTTT. Residues: CASSLVTAGSEKLFF. The chain carries TRBV28 and TRBJ1-4; weak D call: TRBD1 (5 bases). The germline V gene encodes CDR1 MDHEN and CDR2 SYDVKM. Trimming took off 2 bases at V and 7 bases at J, with 14 bases between the two ends. CDR3 length: 15 residues.

This chain joins TRBV28 and TRBJ1-1, with 7 bases aligning to TRBD1. Germline V CDR1 and CDR2: MDHEN, SYDVKM. After removal of 8 bases from V and 4 bases from J, the junction contained 10 bases not matched to a gene. The CDR3 runs to 14 residues. CDR3 in amino acids: CASGAGTVSTEAFF. In DNA, the CDR3 is TGTGCCAGCGGGGCCGGGACAGTGAGCACTGAAGCTTTCTTT. Full variable domain (missing parts from reference TRBV28 and TRBJ1-1): DVKVTQSSRYLVKRTGEKVFLECVQDMDHENMFWYRQDPGLGLRLIYFSYDVKMKEKGDIPEGYSVSREKKERFSLILESASTNQTSMYLCASGAGTVSTEAFFGQGTRLTVV.

The CDR3 loop reads CAWSVAQGAYEQYF. The CDR3, as DNA: TGTGCCTGGAGTGTAGCTCAGGGCGCGTACGAGCAGTACTTC. J is TRBJ2-5 and V is TRBV30; TRBD1 is a possible D gene (5 bases). The J call may be in error: the DNA end matches TRBJ2-7 better. Germline CDR1 and CDR2: GTSNPN and SVGIG (reference sequence). The length of the CDR3 is 14 residues.

This clone was seen a single time. The rearrangement joins TRBV27 to TRBJ2-5; possibly TRBD1 for D (5 bases). The tail of the sequence fits TRBJ2-7 better, so the J call may be wrong. In germline, CDR1 is MNHEY, CDR2 SMNVEV (reference sequence). The CDR3 covers 15 residues. CDR3 sequence: CASSLRGSTSYEQYF. CDR3 nucleotide sequence: TGTGCCAGCAGTTTAAGGGGTTCCACCTCCTACGAGCAGTACTTC.

The rearrangement links TRBV7-9 to TRBJ2-3; 8 nucleotides match TRBD2. The CDR3 is made up of 16 amino acids. The trim removed 2 bases at V and 2 bases at J, leaving 6 bases unmatched. From germline, CDR1 is SEHNR and CDR2 FQNEAQ (reference sequence). The CDR3 protein is CASSLNSGVNTDTQYF. In DNA form, the CDR3 reads TGTGCCAGCAGCTTAAATAGCGGGGTCAACACAGATACGCAGTATTTT.